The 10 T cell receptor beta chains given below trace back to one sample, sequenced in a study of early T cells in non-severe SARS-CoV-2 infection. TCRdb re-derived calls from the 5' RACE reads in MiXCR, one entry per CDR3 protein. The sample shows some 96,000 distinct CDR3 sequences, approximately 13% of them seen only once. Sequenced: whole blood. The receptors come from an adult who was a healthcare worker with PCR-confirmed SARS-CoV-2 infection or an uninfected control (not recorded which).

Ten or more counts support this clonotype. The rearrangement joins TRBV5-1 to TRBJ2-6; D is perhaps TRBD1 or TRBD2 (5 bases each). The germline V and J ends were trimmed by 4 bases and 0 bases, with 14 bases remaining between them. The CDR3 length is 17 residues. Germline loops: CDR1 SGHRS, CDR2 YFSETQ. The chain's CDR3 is CASSHGTQASGANVLTF. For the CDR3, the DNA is TGCGCCAGCAGCCACGGGACGCAGGCCTCTGGGGCCAACGTCCTGACTTTC.

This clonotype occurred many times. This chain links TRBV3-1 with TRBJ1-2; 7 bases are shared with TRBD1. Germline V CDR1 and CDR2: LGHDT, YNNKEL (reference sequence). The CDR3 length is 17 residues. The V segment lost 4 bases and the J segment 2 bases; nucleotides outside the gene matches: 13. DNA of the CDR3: TGTGCCAGCAGCCGAAGCCTAGACAGGGAGGGGAACTATGGCTACACCTTC. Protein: CASSRSLDREGNYGYTF. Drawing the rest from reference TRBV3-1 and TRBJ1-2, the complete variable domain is DTAVSQTPKYLVTQMGNDKSIKCEQNLGHDTMYWYKQDSKKFLKIMFSYNNKELIINETVPNRFSPKSPDKAHLNLHINSLELGDSAVYFCASSRSLDREGNYGYTFGSGTRLTVV.

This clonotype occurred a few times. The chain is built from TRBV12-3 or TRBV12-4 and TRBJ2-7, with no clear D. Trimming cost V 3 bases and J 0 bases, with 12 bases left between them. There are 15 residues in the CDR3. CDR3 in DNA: TGTGCCAGCAGTTTCTTCCAGCTCAACTCCTACGAGCAGTACTTC. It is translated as CASSFFQLNSYEQYF.

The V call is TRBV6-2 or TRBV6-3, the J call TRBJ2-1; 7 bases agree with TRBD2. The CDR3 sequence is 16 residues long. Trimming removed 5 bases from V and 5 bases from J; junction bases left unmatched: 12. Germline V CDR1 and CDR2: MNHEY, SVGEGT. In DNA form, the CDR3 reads TGTGCCAGCAGTCCCCGTGGGAGGGGTTTCGACAATGAGCAGTTCTTC. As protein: CASSPRGRGFDNEQFF.

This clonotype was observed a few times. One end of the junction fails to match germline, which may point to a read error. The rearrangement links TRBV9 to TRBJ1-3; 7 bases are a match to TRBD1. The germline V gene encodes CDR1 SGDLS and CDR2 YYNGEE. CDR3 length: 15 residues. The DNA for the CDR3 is TGTGCCAGCAGCTCCCGACAGGGCTCTGAAAACACCATATATTTT. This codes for CASSSRQGSENTIYF.

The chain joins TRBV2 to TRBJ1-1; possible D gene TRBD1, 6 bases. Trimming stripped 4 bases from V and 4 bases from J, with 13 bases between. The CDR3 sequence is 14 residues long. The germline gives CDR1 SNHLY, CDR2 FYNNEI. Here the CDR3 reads CASSVQGRITEAFF. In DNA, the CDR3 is TGTGCCAGCAGTGTTCAGGGGCGTATCACTGAAGCTTTCTTT.

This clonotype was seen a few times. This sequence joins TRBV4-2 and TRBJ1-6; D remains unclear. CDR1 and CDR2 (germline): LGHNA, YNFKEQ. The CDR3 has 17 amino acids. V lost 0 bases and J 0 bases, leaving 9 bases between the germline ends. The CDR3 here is CASSQDPRSSYNSPLHF. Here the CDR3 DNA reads TGTGCCAGCAGCCAAGACCCCCGCAGCTCCTATAATTCACCCCTCCACTTT.

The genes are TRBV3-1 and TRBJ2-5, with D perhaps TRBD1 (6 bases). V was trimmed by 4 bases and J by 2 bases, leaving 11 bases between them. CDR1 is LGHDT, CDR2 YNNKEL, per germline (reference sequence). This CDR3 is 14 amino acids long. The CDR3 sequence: CASSPGQYQETQYF. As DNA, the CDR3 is TGTGCCAGCAGCCCTGGACAGTATCAAGAGACCCAGTACTTC.

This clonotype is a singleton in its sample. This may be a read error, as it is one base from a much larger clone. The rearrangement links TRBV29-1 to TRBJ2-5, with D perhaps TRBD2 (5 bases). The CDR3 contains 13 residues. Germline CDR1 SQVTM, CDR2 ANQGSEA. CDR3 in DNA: TGCAGCGTGGAAGGACTGGATCAAGAGACCCAGTACTTC. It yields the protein CSVEGLDQETQYF.

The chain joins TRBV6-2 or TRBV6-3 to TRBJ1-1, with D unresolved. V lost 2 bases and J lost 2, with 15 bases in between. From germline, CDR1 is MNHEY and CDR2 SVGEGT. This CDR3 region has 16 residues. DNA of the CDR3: TGTGCCAGCAGTTACCCGGTGGAAACGGTTAACACTGAAGCTTTCTTT. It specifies CASSYPVETVNTEAFF.